Shown below are 12 T cell receptor beta chains from a single sample sequenced in a study of T cells in Graves' hyperthyroidism and ophthalmopathy. Amplification yielded TCR beta CDR3 regions, with RNA transcripts as the source. The HTBI primer set was used in a first-round RT-PCR of the TCR CDR3. Via MiXCR, TCRdb re-called the multiplex PCR reads, giving one row per CDR3 protein. Seen here are a few hundred thousand distinct CDR3 sequences, around 25% observed once, and the top ten hold around 70%. Sequencing input: blood. Receptors were obtained from a man aged 50 to 59 with Graves' hyperthyroidism.

The chain couples TRBV7-3 to TRBJ2-1; 13 nucleotides align to TRBD2. Per germline, CDR1 SGHTA and CDR2 FQGTGA. The CDR3 totals 17 residues. V gave up 4 bases and J gave up 4 bases; unmatched junction bases: 7. For the CDR3, the DNA is TGTGCCAGCAGCTCCACCGGGACTAGCGGGAAATACAATGAGCAGTTCTTC. This translates into CASSSTGTSGKYNEQFF.

Worth noting for this clonotype: The junction shows a germline mismatch at one end, possibly a read error. The chain couples TRBV20-1 to TRBJ1-5; a possible D gene is TRBD1 (6 bases). Germline V gene sequence: CDR1 DFQATT, CDR2 SNEGSKA (reference sequence). The length of the CDR3 is 14 residues. The CDR3 is CSARVLGRGQPRHF. The CDR3 coding sequence is TGCAGTGCTAGAGTTTTGGGGCGGGGGCAGCCCCGGCATTTT.

The rearrangement uses TRBV13 and TRBJ2-7, with 12 nucleotides matching TRBD2. The CDR3 loop spans 19 amino acids. The ends lost 0 bases at V and 0 bases at J; junction bases unmatched: 9. Germline V gene data show CDR1 as PRHDT and CDR2 as FYEKMQ (reference sequence). The CDR3 here is CASSLGQVGLAGSSYEQYF. CDR3 DNA: TGTGCCAGCAGCTTAGGTCAAGTTGGACTAGCGGGAAGCTCCTACGAGCAGTACTTC.

This clonotype has a handful of counts. V and J are TRBV2 and TRBJ1-1, with D uncertain. From germline, CDR1 is SNHLY and CDR2 FYNNEI. Deletions cut 7 bases from V and 4 bases from J, with 16 bases between. The length of the CDR3 is 14 residues. The CDR3 DNA is TGTGCCAGCACTGGAGGAGTTGTGGGCACTGAAGCTTTCTTT. Residues: CASTGGVVGTEAFF.

The V gene is TRBV6-2 or TRBV6-3, the J gene TRBJ2-7, with D perhaps matching TRBD2 (6 bases). CDR1 and CDR2 (germline): MNHEY, SVGEGT. The ends were cut back, 6 bases at V and 0 bases at J, with 21 bases in the middle. The CDR3 contains 17 residues. The CDR3 DNA is TGTGCCAGCAGCCCCGGGAGTTGGCAGCCCGTCTCCTACGAGCAGTACTTC. Encoded protein: CASSPGSWQPVSYEQYF.

The sample holds many counts of this clonotype. This chain joins TRBV12-3 or TRBV12-4 and TRBJ2-7; D assignment may be TRBD1 or TRBD2 (5 bases each). This CDR3 contains 12 residues. The V end was cut by 7 bases, the J end by 6 bases, with 13 bases between. The CDR3 reads CASTQSGREQYF. CDR3 DNA: TGTGCCAGCACCCAATCGGGGCGCGAGCAGTACTTC.

This clonotype was found once. The rearrangement uses TRBV19 and TRBJ1-5; D remains ambiguous. In germline, CDR1 is LNHDA, CDR2 SQIVND (reference sequence). CDR3 length: 12 amino acids. With 7 bases removed from V and 5 bases from J, the gap between germline ends came to 9 bases. The CDR3, as DNA: TGTGCCAGTAAGACGGTGGATCAGCCCCAGCATTTT. This codes for CASKTVDQPQHF.

The chain recombines TRBV12-3 or TRBV12-4 with TRBJ2-5; D may be TRBD1 (6 bases). The CDR3 is made up of 11 amino acids. Trimming took off 8 bases at V and 5 bases at J, with 9 bases between the two ends. The DNA for the CDR3 is TGTGCCAGCGGAACAGGGGAGACCCAGTACTTC. This sequence encodes CASGTGETQYF.

This clonotype occurred a few times. The chain carries TRBV14 and TRBJ2-7; D possibly corresponds to TRBD2 (6 bases). The germline gives CDR1 SGHDN, CDR2 FVKESK. The CDR3 spans 15 residues. Trimming removed 1 base from V and 3 bases from J, with 13 bases in between. CDR3 protein: CASSQGWRDLYEQYF. The CDR3 region has the DNA TGTGCCAGCAGCCAAGGCTGGCGGGATCTCTACGAGCAGTACTTC.

This rearrangement joins TRBV11-2 to TRBJ2-7; D possibly corresponds to TRBD2 (6 bases). Germline loops: CDR1 SGHAT, CDR2 FQNNGV. This CDR3 has 15 residues. Trimming pared 8 bases from V and 0 bases from J, leaving 17 bases between. The CDR3 nucleotides read TGTGCCAGCGAGGGAGCGGGTGTGAGCTCCTACGAGCAGTACTTC. Translated: CASEGAGVSSYEQYF.

This clonotype was observed a few times. V and J are TRBV5-5 and TRBJ2-7; D is perhaps TRBD1 or TRBD2 (5 bases each). Trimming stripped 4 bases from V and 3 bases from J, with 17 bases between. The CDR3 has 15 residues. The germline V gene encodes CDR1 SGHKS and CDR2 YYEKEE (reference sequence). CDR3 bases: TGTGCCAGCAGCCACGGGACCTTGGGCCTCTACGAGCAGTACTTC. It translates to CASSHGTLGLYEQYF.

The CDR3 coding sequence is TGTGCCAGCTCACCGGTCGGGGGTGGTGAAAAACTGTTTTTT. It yields the protein CASSPVGGGEKLFF. This rearrangement joins TRBV18 to TRBJ1-4; D is perhaps TRBD1 (5 bases). V lost 3 bases and J lost 7, with 12 bases in between. The V gene's germline CDR1 is KGHSH and CDR2 LQKENI. CDR3 size: 14 residues.